The 25 T cell receptor beta chains in this list originate from one sample, sequenced in a study of beta chain features in type 1 diabetes. The isolated RNA, all of it, was reverse transcribed, so expressed TCRB transcripts were what got sequenced. Here immunoSEQ multiplex PCR was the method, and the copy in TCRdb shows in-frame clones only, minus some. This sample has fewer than 350,000 clones; roughly 21% occur once, and the top ten carry about 0.045%. Sequenced material: naive CD4+ T cells from blood. The receptors derive from a woman aged 18-29 years in good health.

This clone was seen a few times. This chain uses TRBV5-1 with TRBJ2-3, with D possibly TRBD1 on 6 matching bases. This CDR3 has 14 amino acids. The V gene's germline CDR1 is SGHRS and CDR2 YFSETQ. Trimming shortened V by 4 bases and J by 2 bases, and 11 bases separated the two germline ends. The CDR3, as DNA: TGCGCCAGCAGCCGGACAGAGCCCACAGATACGCAGTATTTT. Translated, it gives CASSRTEPTDTQYF.

The V call is TRBV20-1, the J call TRBJ2-1; the match to TRBD2 covers 8 bases. Germline loops: CDR1 DFQATT, CDR2 SNEGSKA (reference sequence). Trimming removed 5 bases from V and 8 bases from J; junction bases left unmatched: 2. The CDR3 sequence is 11 residues long. This chain's CDR3 is CSAVAGHEQFF. The DNA of the CDR3 is TGCAGTGCTGTAGCGGGGCATGAGCAGTTCTTC.

This clone showed up just a few times. The chain links TRBV5-1 to TRBJ1-1; tentative D call: TRBD1 (6 bases). The V end was cut by 3 bases, the J end by 5 bases, with 11 bases between. From germline, CDR1 is SGHRS and CDR2 YFSETQ. The CDR3 spans 13 residues. The CDR3 DNA reads TGCGCCAGCAGCTCCGGACAGCCTACTGAAGCTTTCTTT. Translation: CASSSGQPTEAFF.

In this sample, this clone turned up a few times. The J gene is TRBJ2-1, the V gene TRBV5-1; 8 bases are shared with TRBD1. After removal of 2 bases from V and 10 bases from J, the junction contained 17 bases not matched to a gene. The CDR3 spans 17 residues. In germline, CDR1 is SGHRS, CDR2 YFSETQ. This chain's CDR3 is CASSLVNPVRGLWEQFF. CDR3 in DNA: TGCGCCAGCAGCTTAGTCAACCCGGTCAGGGGGCTATGGGAGCAGTTCTTC.

The rearrangement uses TRBV29-1 and TRBJ2-5; the D gene is possibly TRBD2 (5 bases). Germline CDR1 SQVTM, CDR2 ANQGSEA. The CDR3 length is 14 residues. The V and J ends lost 6 bases and 6 bases respectively, with 20 bases between them. Here the CDR3 reads CSVSDTSGGKTQYF. In DNA form, the CDR3 reads TGCAGCGTCTCAGACACAAGCGGTGGGAAGACCCAGTACTTC.

The chain couples TRBV4-1 to TRBJ2-3, with 9 bases matching TRBD1. Per germline, CDR1 MGHRA and CDR2 YSYEKL. CDR3 length equals 16 residues. Trimming at V came to 4 bases and at J to 1 base, leaving 6 bases not matched to a gene. Written as DNA, the CDR3 is TGCGCCAGCAGCCTACAGGGGGCCAGGGGCACAGATACGCAGTATTTT. Residues: CASSLQGARGTDTQYF.

V gene TRBV18 combines with J gene TRBJ2-5; D unclear. Per germline, CDR1 KGHSH and CDR2 LQKENI. CDR3 length: 15 residues. The V end was cut by 2 bases, the J end by 1 base, with 11 bases between. The CDR3, as DNA: TGTGCCAGCTCACCATTCTCAGATCTCCAAGAGACCCAGTACTTC. As protein: CASSPFSDLQETQYF.

This sequence joins TRBV5-1 and TRBJ1-1; no firm D call. This CDR3 region has 13 residues. V dropped 4 bases and J dropped 0 bases, with 7 bases sitting between them. CDR1 is SGHRS and CDR2 is YFSETQ in the germline V gene. DNA of the CDR3: TGCGCCAGCAGCGATAGAATGAACACTGAAGCTTTCTTT. Its translation: CASSDRMNTEAFF.

V and J are TRBV7-2 and TRBJ2-5; TRBD2 matches 8 bases. Judging by the DNA end, TRBJ2-7 fits better; the J call may be wrong. The CDR3 covers 14 residues. Germline lookup yields CDR1 SGHTA and CDR2 FQGNSA. The CDR3: CASMGGRLPYEQYF. In nucleotides, the CDR3 is TGTGCCTCTATGGGCGGGAGGTTACCCTACGAGCAGTACTTC.

In this sample, this clone turned up a few times. The rearrangement uses TRBV2 and TRBJ2-3, with a possible D match to TRBD1 (5 bases). V lost 6 bases, J lost 4 bases, and 8 bases lay in between. The CDR3 is 12 residues long. CDR1 is SNHLY and CDR2 is FYNNEI in the germline V gene. CDR3 nucleotides: TGTGCCAGCAGAGGGGAACCAGATACGCAGTATTTT. Translation gives CASRGEPDTQYF.

V and J are TRBV9 and TRBJ1-1, with 7 bases lining up with TRBD1. Per the germline V gene, CDR1 is SGDLS and CDR2 is YYNGEE. V lost 3 bases, J lost 1 base, and 6 bases stayed unmatched. The CDR3 covers 15 residues. The CDR3 coding sequence is TGTGCCAGCAGCGCCCAGGGGGTGGGGAACACTGAAGCTTTCTTT. Translation gives CASSAQGVGNTEAFF.

The V call is TRBV5-1, the J call TRBJ2-1; 9 nucleotides align to TRBD1. The CDR3 loop spans 15 amino acids. Trimming cost V 5 bases and J 0 bases; bases outside gene matches: 3. Germline-derived CDR1 and CDR2 are SGHRS and YFSETQ. The CDR3 bases are TGCGCCAGCAGGCCGACAGGGGGCTCCTACAATGAGCAGTTCTTC. Translation gives CASRPTGGSYNEQFF.

The V call is TRBV7-2, the J call TRBJ2-7, with D unresolved. Trimming cost V 1 base and J 2 bases, with 12 bases left between them. There are 15 residues in the CDR3. CDR1 and CDR2 (germline): SGHTA, FQGNSA. CDR3 nucleotide sequence: TGTGCCAGCAGCTTAGATTTAGTTATTGCCTACGAGCAGTACTTC. Encoded protein: CASSLDLVIAYEQYF.

V usage is TRBV4-3 and J usage is TRBJ2-7, with a possible D match to TRBD2 (6 bases). Trimming took off 0 bases at V and 2 bases at J, with 17 bases between the two ends. This CDR3 comprises 17 residues. Germline-derived CDR1 and CDR2 are LGHNA and YSLEER. The CDR3 is CASSQDEIGRGPYEQYF. DNA of the CDR3: TGCGCCAGCAGCCAAGACGAGATCGGGCGGGGCCCCTACGAGCAGTACTTC.

The genes are TRBV5-4 and TRBJ2-7, with TRBD1 identical over 8 bases. Germline V lookup: CDR1 SGHNT, CDR2 YYREEE (reference sequence). The V segment lost 4 bases and the J segment 4 bases; nucleotides outside the gene matches: 4. There are 13 residues in the CDR3. As DNA, the CDR3 is TGTGCCAGCAGCCGGACAGGGCATTACGAGCAGTACTTC. This encodes CASSRTGHYEQYF.

CDR3 DNA: TGTGCCAGCAGCTTAGATAGGGGCACCGGGGAGCTGTTTTTT. It translates to CASSLDRGTGELFF. The chain is built from TRBV11-3 and TRBJ2-2; weak D call: TRBD1 (5 bases). CDR1 is SGHNT and CDR2 is YENEEA in the germline V gene. The CDR3 sequence is 14 residues long. Trimming removed 0 bases from V and 4 bases from J, with 6 bases in between.

The V gene is TRBV18, the J gene TRBJ1-5, with D unclear. With 0 bases removed from V and 2 bases from J, the gap between germline ends came to 11 bases. Germline V gives CDR1 KGHSH, CDR2 LQKENI. The CDR3 length is 16 residues. The CDR3 loop is CASSPPTTQGNQPQHF. CDR3 coding DNA: TGTGCCAGCTCACCACCAACTACCCAAGGCAATCAGCCCCAGCATTTT.

The chain joins TRBV27 to TRBJ2-7, with 11 bases lining up with TRBD1. The CDR3 consists of 14 residues. Trimming took 5 bases from V and 11 from J; bases not matched to a gene: 11. Germline lookup yields CDR1 MNHEY and CDR2 SMNVEV (reference sequence). CDR3 nucleotide sequence: TGTGCCAGCAGTCGCGGGGGACAGGGGGTCGCTGAGTACTTC. Residues: CASSRGGQGVAEYF.

Only a few counts were recorded for this clone. This chain uses TRBV18 with TRBJ2-7; a weak D match, TRBD2 (5 bases). This CDR3 region has 13 residues. V was shortened by 6 bases and J by 1 base, with 10 bases between the two germline ends. In germline, CDR1 is KGHSH, CDR2 LQKENI. CDR3 nucleotides: TGTGCCAGCTCCCGGGAAAATTCCTACGAGCAGTACTTC. This gives the protein CASSRENSYEQYF.

This clone has just a few counts. This chain links TRBV6-5 with TRBJ1-1; perhaps TRBD1 as D (5 bases). The germline CDR1 and CDR2 sequences are MNHEY and SVGAGI. This CDR3 spans 13 amino acids. V lost 5 bases and J lost 8, with 15 bases in between. The CDR3 loop is CASSANRFNEAFF. CDR3 sequence (DNA): TGTGCCAGCAGTGCTAACAGGTTTAACGAAGCTTTCTTT.

The V call is TRBV6-1, the J call TRBJ2-7; 8 bases are a match to TRBD1. In germline, CDR1 is MNHNS, CDR2 SASEGT. The length of the CDR3 is 13 residues. V lost 4 bases and J lost 3; bases outside the gene matches: 2. The chain's CDR3 is CASSGTGFYEQYF. DNA for the CDR3: TGTGCCAGCAGTGGGACAGGGTTCTACGAGCAGTACTTC.

V gene TRBV4-1 combines with J gene TRBJ1-6; a possible D gene is TRBD1 (6 bases). V was pared by 5 bases and J by 10 bases, with 15 bases between. Germline lookup yields CDR1 MGHRA and CDR2 YSYEKL. The CDR3 runs 14 residues. The CDR3 DNA follows: TGCGCCAGCAGCTTTCAGGGGTTTAACTCACCCCTCCACTTT. Protein sequence: CASSFQGFNSPLHF.

V is TRBV15 and J is TRBJ2-7; perhaps TRBD1 as D (6 bases). In germline, CDR1 is LNHNV, CDR2 YYDKDF (reference sequence). V dropped 4 bases and J dropped 5 bases, with 15 bases sitting between them. This CDR3 contains 14 residues. The CDR3 loop is CATSIDRPRDEQYF. CDR3 DNA sequence: TGTGCCACCAGCATCGACAGGCCTCGGGACGAGCAGTACTTC.

The V gene is TRBV7-2, the J gene TRBJ1-2, with D tentatively TRBD1 (6 bases). Trimming took off 6 bases at V and 1 base at J, with 9 bases between the two ends. The CDR3 is made up of 13 amino acids. Germline loops: CDR1 SGHTA, CDR2 FQGNSA. This CDR3 is CASRDRVNYGYTF. CDR3 in DNA: TGTGCCAGCAGGGACAGAGTTAACTATGGCTACACCTTC.

This clone was detected a few times. This rearrangement joins TRBV5-1 to TRBJ1-1; possible D gene TRBD1, 5 bases. The V end lost 6 bases, the J end lost 0 bases, and 18 bases lay between the germline ends. The CDR3 is made up of 16 amino acids. In germline, CDR1 is SGHRS, CDR2 YFSETQ. The CDR3 coding sequence is TGCGCCAGCAAATATCGAGGAGGGGTCATGAACACTGAAGCTTTCTTT. It is translated as CASKYRGGVMNTEAFF.